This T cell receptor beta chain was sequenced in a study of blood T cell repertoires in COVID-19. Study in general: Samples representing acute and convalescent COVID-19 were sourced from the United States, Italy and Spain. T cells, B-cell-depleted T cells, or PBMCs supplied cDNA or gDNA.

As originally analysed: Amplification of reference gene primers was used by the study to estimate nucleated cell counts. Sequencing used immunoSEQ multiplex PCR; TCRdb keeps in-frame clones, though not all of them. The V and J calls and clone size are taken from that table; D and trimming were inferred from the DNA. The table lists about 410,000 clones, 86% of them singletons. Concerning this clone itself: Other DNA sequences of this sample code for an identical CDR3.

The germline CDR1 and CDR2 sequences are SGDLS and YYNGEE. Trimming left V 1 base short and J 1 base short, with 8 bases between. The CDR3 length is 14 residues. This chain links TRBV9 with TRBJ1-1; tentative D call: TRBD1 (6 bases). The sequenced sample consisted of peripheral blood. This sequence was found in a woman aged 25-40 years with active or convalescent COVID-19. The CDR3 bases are TGTGCCAGCAGCGTACAGGGGTCGAACACTGAAGCTTTCTTT. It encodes CASSVQGSNTEAFF.